The 6 T cell receptor beta chains listed next were all sequenced from one sample in a study of blood T cell repertoires in COVID-19. The assay was immunoSEQ multiplex PCR, and TCRdb's table has in-frame clones only and misses some. The table includes 100,000 to 150,000 clones, around 74% detected once. Sample: peripheral blood. These receptors all stem from a man aged 60 to 75 with acute or convalescent COVID-19.

This chain uses TRBV4-1 with TRBJ2-7, with TRBD2 as a possible D gene (6 bases). V was shortened by 6 bases and J by 5 bases, with 17 bases between the two germline ends. The CDR3 has 14 amino acids. From germline, CDR1 is MGHRA and CDR2 YSYEKL. The DNA of the CDR3 is TGCGCCAGCAGTCCGCCGGGGGTACCGCACGAGCAGTACTTC. It codes for CASSPPGVPHEQYF.

The V gene is TRBV7-8, the J gene TRBJ2-3; maybe TRBD2 (5 bases). Germline V lookup: CDR1 SGHVS, CDR2 FQNEAQ. The CDR3 runs 16 residues. V lost 3 bases, J lost 8 bases, and 21 bases lay in between. CDR3 loop: CASSFVGEGSSGTQYF. The DNA of the CDR3 is TGTGCCAGCAGCTTTGTAGGAGAAGGGAGTTCGGGTACGCAGTATTTT.

This clone was counted a single time. This chain links TRBV5-1 with TRBJ2-3; maybe TRBD2 (6 bases). V was shortened by 0 bases and J by 2 bases, with 10 bases between the two germline ends. The germline V gene encodes CDR1 SGHRS and CDR2 YFSETQ. The CDR3 loop spans 15 amino acids. This CDR3 is CASSLVGGNTDTQYF. In DNA form, the CDR3 reads TGCGCCAGCAGCTTGGTCGGAGGGAACACAGATACGCAGTATTTT.

The chain employs TRBV24-1 and TRBJ2-6, with 9 nucleotides matching TRBD2. Trimming at V came to 5 bases and at J to 3 bases, leaving 16 bases not matched to a gene. Germline lookup yields CDR1 KGHDR and CDR2 SFDVKD. The CDR3 length is 20 residues. The CDR3 DNA follows: TGTGCCACCAGTGGATCAGGTCAGCGGGGGGAACTGGGTGGGGCCAACGTCCTGACTTTC. Amino acid sequence: CATSGSGQRGELGGANVLTF.

V usage is TRBV7-8 and J usage is TRBJ1-5; 10 nucleotides align to TRBD1. Germline CDR1 reads SGHVS; CDR2 reads FQNEAQ. With V trimmed by 5 bases and J by 0 bases, 7 bases remained unmatched. The CDR3 is made up of 17 amino acids. The DNA of the CDR3 is TGTGCCAGCAGCATCGGACAGGGGGGTTATAGCAATCAGCCCCAGCATTTT. It is translated as CASSIGQGGYSNQPQHF. The full variable domain, with the rest looked up from reference TRBV7-8 and TRBJ1-5, is GAGVSQSPRYKVAKRGQDVALRCDPISGHVSLFWYQQALGQGPEFLTYFQNEAQLDKSGLPSDRFFAERPEGSVSTLKIQRTQQEDSAVYLCASSIGQGGYSNQPQHFGDGTRLSIL.

This clone was counted only a few times. The chain uses TRBV28 and TRBJ1-2; a weak D match, TRBD1 (6 bases). Germline-derived CDR1 and CDR2 are MDHEN and SYDVKM. Trimming removed 7 bases from V and 5 bases from J, with 14 bases in between. CDR3 length: 13 amino acids. CDR3: CASTVGQTYGYTF. In nucleotides, the CDR3 is TGTGCCAGCACCGTCGGACAGACTTATGGCTACACCTTC.